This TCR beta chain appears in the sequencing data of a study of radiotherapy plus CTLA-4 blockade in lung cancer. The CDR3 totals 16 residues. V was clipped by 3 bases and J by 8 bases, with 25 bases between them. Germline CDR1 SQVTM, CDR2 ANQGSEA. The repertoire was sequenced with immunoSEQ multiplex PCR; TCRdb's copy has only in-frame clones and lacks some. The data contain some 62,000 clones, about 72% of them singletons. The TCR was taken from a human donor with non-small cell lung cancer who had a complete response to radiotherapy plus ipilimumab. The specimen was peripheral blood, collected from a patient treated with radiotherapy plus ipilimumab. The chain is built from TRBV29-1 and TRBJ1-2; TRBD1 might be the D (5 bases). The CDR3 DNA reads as TGCAGCGTTGACCCCACTCAGGGCCCCAGGTCGATAGGCTACACCTTC. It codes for CSVDPTQGPRSIGYTF.